This T cell receptor beta chain was documented in a study of blood T cell repertoires in COVID-19. Methods used by the authors: Amplifying reference gene primers gave estimates of nucleated cell counts. Assay: immunoSEQ multiplex PCR; the TCRdb copy retains only in-frame clones and omits some. V and J calls and clone size are copied from that table; D and trimming were computed from the DNA. The sample shows 200,000 to 250,000 clones, less than 85% of them seen only once. V lost 6 bases, J lost 5 bases, and 7 bases stayed unmatched. This CDR3 is 15 amino acids long. Germline V lookup: CDR1 LNHDA, CDR2 SQIVND (reference sequence).

This sequence joins TRBV19 and TRBJ2-2; 9 positions match TRBD1. The clonotype comes from a woman older than 75 with acute or convalescent COVID-19. The sequencing input was peripheral blood. This CDR3 is CASRETGGLTGELFF. CDR3 DNA sequence: TGTGCCAGTAGGGAGACAGGGGGTCTTACCGGGGAGCTGTTTTTT.